This T cell receptor (beta chain) was found in a study of T cells in Graves' hyperthyroidism and ophthalmopathy. V was trimmed by 0 bases and J by 4 bases, leaving 19 bases between them. The CDR3 consists of 16 residues. Germline assignment: CDR1 DFQATT and CDR2 SNEGSKA (reference sequence). An absence of ophthalmopathy progression within 18 months meant stable Graves' hyperthyroidism. This clonotype has just a few counts. Amplified regions were TCR beta CDR3 sequences from RNA transcripts. TCR CDR3 regions were first amplified by RT-PCR with HTBI primers. MiXCR was run by TCRdb on the multiplex PCR reads, yielding one entry per CDR3 protein. The sample consists of approximately 370,000 distinct CDR3 sequences, more than 12% of them appearing once.

V and J are TRBV20-1 and TRBJ2-7; a possible D gene is TRBD2 (6 bases). Sequencing was done on a sample of blood. The receptor was derived from a woman aged 25 to 39 with Graves' hyperthyroidism. The CDR3 is CSAREGTATKWYEQYF. In DNA form, the CDR3 reads TGCAGTGCTAGAGAGGGGACTGCGACGAAATGGTACGAGCAGTACTTC.